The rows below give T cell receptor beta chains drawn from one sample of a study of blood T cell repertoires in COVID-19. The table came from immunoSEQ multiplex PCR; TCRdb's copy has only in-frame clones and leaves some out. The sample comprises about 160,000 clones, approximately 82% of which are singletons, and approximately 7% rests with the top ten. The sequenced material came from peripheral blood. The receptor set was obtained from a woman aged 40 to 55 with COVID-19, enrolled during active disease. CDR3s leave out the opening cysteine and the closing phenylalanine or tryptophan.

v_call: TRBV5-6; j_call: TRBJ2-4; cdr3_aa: ASSFGVWALGENIQY
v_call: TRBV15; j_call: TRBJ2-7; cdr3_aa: ATSRPNYEQY
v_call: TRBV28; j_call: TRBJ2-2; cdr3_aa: ASEKPGVTGELF
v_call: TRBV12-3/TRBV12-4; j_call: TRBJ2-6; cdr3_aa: ASIIVGANVLT
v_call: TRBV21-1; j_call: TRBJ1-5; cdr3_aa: ASSKPGGGNQPQH
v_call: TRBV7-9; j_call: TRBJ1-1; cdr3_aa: ASSPDRLNTEAF
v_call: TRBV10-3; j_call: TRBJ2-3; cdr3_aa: AIRGGEAADTQY
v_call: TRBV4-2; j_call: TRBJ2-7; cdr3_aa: ASSPTLGESYEQY
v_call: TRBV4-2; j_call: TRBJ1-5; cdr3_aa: ASSQARGGDSRHSQPQH
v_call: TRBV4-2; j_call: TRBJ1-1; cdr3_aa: ASSRRKDTEAF
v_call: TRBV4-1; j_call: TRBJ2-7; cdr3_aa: ASSQDSRGSPQY
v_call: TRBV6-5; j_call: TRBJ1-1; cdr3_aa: ALGVEEAF
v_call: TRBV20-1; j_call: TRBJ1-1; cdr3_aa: SASSPGLYTEAF
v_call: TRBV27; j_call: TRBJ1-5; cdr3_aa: ASSLYNNQPQH
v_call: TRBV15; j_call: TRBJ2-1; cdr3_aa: ATSRELAKGNEQF
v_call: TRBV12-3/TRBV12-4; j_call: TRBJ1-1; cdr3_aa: ASSFRGNTEAF
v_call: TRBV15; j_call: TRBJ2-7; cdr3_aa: ATSRDGVAGAAGEQY
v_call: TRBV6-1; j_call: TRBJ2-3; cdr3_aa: ASSWSSAGTDTQY
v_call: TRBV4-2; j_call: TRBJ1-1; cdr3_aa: ASSQDRRTAEAF
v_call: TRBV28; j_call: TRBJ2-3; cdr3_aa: ASSLPAAGTDTQY
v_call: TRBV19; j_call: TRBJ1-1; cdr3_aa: ASSSQGAF
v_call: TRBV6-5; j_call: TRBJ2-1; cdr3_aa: ASSTLAGGRNEQF
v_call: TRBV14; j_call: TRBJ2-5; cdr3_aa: ASSTGGLQETQY
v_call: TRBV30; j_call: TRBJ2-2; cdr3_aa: AWRETNTGELF
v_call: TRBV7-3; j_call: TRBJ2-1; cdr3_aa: ASSTSPGQLNEQF
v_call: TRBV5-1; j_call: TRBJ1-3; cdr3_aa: ASSLVPQGDSGNTIY
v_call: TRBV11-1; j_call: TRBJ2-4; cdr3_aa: ASSDPGSYKNIQY
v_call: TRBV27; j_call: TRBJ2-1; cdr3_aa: ASSSTGVSYSLDLPNEQF
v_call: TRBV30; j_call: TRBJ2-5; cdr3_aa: AWSRQDSSTQY
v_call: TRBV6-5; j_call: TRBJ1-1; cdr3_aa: ASSVWDRGNTEAF
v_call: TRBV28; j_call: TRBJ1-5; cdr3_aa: ASSLVDQPQH
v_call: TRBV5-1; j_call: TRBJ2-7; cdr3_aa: ASSLVVGAVEQY
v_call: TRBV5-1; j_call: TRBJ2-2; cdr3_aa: ASSPGRLAGMNTGELF
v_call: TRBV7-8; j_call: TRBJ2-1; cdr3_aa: ASSLVSNSWSF
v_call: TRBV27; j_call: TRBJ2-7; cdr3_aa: ASWPAVGGEQY
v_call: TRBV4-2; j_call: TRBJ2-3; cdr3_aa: ASSQDDRDPDTQY
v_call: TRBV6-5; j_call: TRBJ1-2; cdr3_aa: ASTSRGYGYT
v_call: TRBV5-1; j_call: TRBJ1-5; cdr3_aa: ASSLGQSNQPQH
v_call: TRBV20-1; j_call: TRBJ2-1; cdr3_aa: SASLLQVYNEQF
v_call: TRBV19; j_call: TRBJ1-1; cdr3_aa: ASSSRQGGPEAF
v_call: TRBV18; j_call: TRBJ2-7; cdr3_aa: ASSQRTSGGYEQY
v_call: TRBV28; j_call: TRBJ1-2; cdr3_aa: ATYIKGTGTYGYT
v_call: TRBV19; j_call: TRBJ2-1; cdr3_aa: ASSIGRRGSYNEQF
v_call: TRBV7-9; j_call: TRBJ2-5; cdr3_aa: ASSYDRGRQETQY
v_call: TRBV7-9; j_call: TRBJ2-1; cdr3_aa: ASSFLAEYNEQF
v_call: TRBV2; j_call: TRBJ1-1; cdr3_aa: ASSAGYTEAF